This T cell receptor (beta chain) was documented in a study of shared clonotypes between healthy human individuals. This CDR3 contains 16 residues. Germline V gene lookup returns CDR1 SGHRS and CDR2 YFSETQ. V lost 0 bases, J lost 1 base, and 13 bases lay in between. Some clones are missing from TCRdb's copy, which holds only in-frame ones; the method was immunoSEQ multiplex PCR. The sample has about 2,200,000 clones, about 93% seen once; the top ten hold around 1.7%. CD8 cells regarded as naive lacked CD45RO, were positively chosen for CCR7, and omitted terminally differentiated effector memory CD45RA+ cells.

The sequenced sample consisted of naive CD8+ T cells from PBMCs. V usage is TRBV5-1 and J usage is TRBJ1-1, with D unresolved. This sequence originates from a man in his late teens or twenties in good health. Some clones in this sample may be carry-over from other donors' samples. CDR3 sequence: CASSLASVGENTEAFF. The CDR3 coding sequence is TGCGCCAGCAGCTTGGCCTCAGTAGGTGAGAACACTGAAGCTTTCTTT.